Listed below are T cell receptor beta chains from one sample, sequenced in a study of blood T cell repertoires in COVID-19. Measured with immunoSEQ multiplex PCR; TCRdb has only the in-frame clones, and not every one. The profile shows 150,000 to 180,000 clones, about 90% of them singletons. The sequenced material came from peripheral blood. These receptors all come from a middle-aged man with acute or convalescent COVID-19. CDR3s include the opening cysteine and the closing phenylalanine or tryptophan. Fields, in order: D gene, V gene, J gene, clone size, CDR3 protein, CDR3 DNA. The D gene is left open where the match is weak. Rows give clone size only sometimes, using once, few, many, or a class for an expanded clone.

NA	TRBV18	TRBJ2-1	NA	CASSPRTGSSYNEQFF	TGTGCCAGCTCACCACGAACCGGTAGCTCCTACAATGAGCAGTTCTTC
TRBD2	TRBV7-3	TRBJ2-3	NA	CASSLLAGGPVDTQYF	TGTGCCAGCAGCTTACTAGCGGGAGGGCCGGTAGATACGCAGTATTTT
NA	TRBV30	TRBJ1-5	NA	CAWSVGDLGNQPQHF	TGTGCCTGGAGTGTAGGGGATTTGGGCAATCAGCCCCAGCATTTT
TRBD1	TRBV10-3	TRBJ2-3	NA	CAISLGTGSDTQYF	TGTGCCATCAGTTTGGGGACAGGGTCCGATACGCAGTATTTT
TRBD2	TRBV11-2	TRBJ2-5	NA	CASSLVPAGDRTQYF	TGTGCCAGCAGCTTAGTTCCAGCGGGAGATCGGACCCAGTACTTC
NA	TRBV2	TRBJ1-5	NA	CASSEEGNQPQHF	TGTGCCAGCAGTGAAGAGGGGAATCAGCCCCAGCATTTT
TRBD1	TRBV28	TRBJ1-5	NA	CASSLFHGQGLQPQHF	TGTGCCAGCAGTTTATTCCATGGACAGGGATTACAGCCCCAGCATTTT
TRBD1	TRBV7-9	TRBJ1-1	NA	CASSLVQGAGAFF	TGTGCCAGCAGCTTAGTTCAGGGGGCGGGGGCTTTCTTT
NA	TRBV3-1/TRBV3-2	TRBJ2-5	NA	CASSLNGREETQYF	TGTGCCAGCAGCCTAAACGGGCGGGAAGAGACCCAGTACTTC
NA	TRBV6-2/TRBV6-3	TRBJ2-7	NA	CASSYRRLVTYEQYF	TGTGCCAGCAGTTACCGCCGACTAGTTACCTACGAGCAGTACTTC
NA	TRBV5-5	TRBJ2-7	NA	CASSLSGRGDEQYF	TGTGCCAGCAGCTTGTCAGGGCGGGGTGACGAGCAGTACTTC
TRBD1	TRBV28	TRBJ1-2	NA	CASSFQDRGAYGYTF	TGTGCCAGCAGTTTCCAGGACAGGGGGGCCTATGGCTACACCTTC
TRBD2	TRBV6-1	TRBJ2-5	NA	CASSDLAGVETQYF	TGTGCCAGCAGTGACCTAGCGGGAGTGGAGACCCAGTACTTC
TRBD1	TRBV4-2	TRBJ2-5	NA	CASSSVGGAGQGATETQYF	TGTGCCAGCAGCAGCGTTGGGGGGGCTGGACAGGGGGCCACAGAGACCCAGTACTTC
TRBD2	TRBV19	TRBJ2-3	once	CASSQLAGTDTQYF	TGTGCCAGTAGTCAGTTAGCGGGGACAGATACGCAGTATTTT
NA	TRBV29-1	TRBJ1-1	few	CSVVILNTEAFF	TGCAGCGTCGTTATTCTTAACACTGAAGCTTTCTTT
NA	TRBV7-9	TRBJ1-3	once	CASSSPWLSGNTIYF	TGTGCCAGCAGCTCCCCCTGGCTCTCTGGAAACACCATATATTTT
NA	TRBV18	TRBJ1-1	NA	CATQGDRNTEAFF	TGTGCCACCCAGGGTGATCGGAACACTGAAGCTTTCTTT
NA	TRBV14	TRBJ1-6	NA	CASSQGGPGKAVSPLHF	TGTGCCAGCAGCCAAGGGGGGCCAGGGAAGGCTGTGTCACCCCTCCACTTT
TRBD1	TRBV28	TRBJ1-2	NA	CASTPGGAEKGYTF	TGTGCCAGCACGCCAGGGGGCGCGGAGAAGGGCTACACCTTC
NA	TRBV18	TRBJ2-7	NA	CASSPRSQTYYEQYF	TGTGCCAGCTCACCACGCTCCCAGACATACTACGAGCAGTACTTC
TRBD1	TRBV9	TRBJ2-1	NA	CASSVGGQAYNEQFF	TGTGCCAGCAGCGTGGGCGGACAGGCCTACAATGAGCAGTTCTTC
NA	TRBV5-1	TRBJ1-2	NA	CASSLNDGGGASYGYTF	TGCGCCAGCAGCTTGAATGACGGAGGGGGGGCGAGCTATGGCTACACCTTC